The 20 T cell receptor beta chains below come from one sample, sequenced in a study of early T cells in non-severe SARS-CoV-2 infection (dated by TCRdb to the early 2020s). Library preparation used 5' RACE. The sequencer listed for this sample is NextSeq 500. Using fastp at Q25 and MiXCR, TCRdb reprocessed the public reads and kept productive beta chains. Entries that share a CDR3 protein sequence are merged under the most common genes and DNA. This sample lists approximately 73,000 distinct CDR3 sequences; 11% were detected once. The ten largest account for 4.7% of the sample. The sequencing sample was made of whole blood. Receptor source: an adult who was a healthcare worker with PCR-confirmed SARS-CoV-2 infection or an uninfected control (not recorded which).

This chain connects TRBV3-1 to TRBJ1-1; TRBD1 might be the D (5 bases). The V end lost 2 bases, the J end lost 0 bases, and 10 bases lay between the germline ends. The length of the CDR3 is 15 residues. Germline values: CDR1 LGHDT, CDR2 YNNKEL (reference sequence). As DNA, the CDR3 is TGTGCCAGCAGCCAAAAGGGACGGATGAACACTGAAGCTTTCTTT. It codes for CASSQKGRMNTEAFF.

The V and J genes are TRBV4-3 and TRBJ1-2; 9 nucleotides align to TRBD1. CDR1 is LGHNA, CDR2 YSLEER, per germline. Trimming cost V 1 base and J 6 bases; bases outside gene matches: 0. This CDR3 is built from 13 residues. The CDR3 is CASSQGQGDGYTF. CDR3 bases: TGCGCCAGCAGCCAAGGACAGGGGGATGGCTACACCTTC.

V and J are TRBV7-2 and TRBJ2-5; the D gene is possibly TRBD2 (7 bases). The germline V gene has CDR1 SGHTA and CDR2 FQGNSA. The V gene lost 8 bases and the J gene lost 4 bases, with 17 bases spanning the gap. The CDR3 has 14 residues. DNA for the CDR3: TGTGCCAGCGGGGGGGCCTCCGAGAGAGAGACCCAGTACTTC. Translated: CASGGASERETQYF.

This clonotype was recorded at least ten times. This chain joins TRBV5-1 and TRBJ2-7, with TRBD2 identical over 11 bases. This CDR3 comprises 16 residues. Germline-derived CDR1 and CDR2 are SGHRS and YFSETQ. V dropped 0 bases and J dropped 6; count of bases not matched to a gene: 8. The CDR3 nucleotides are TGCGCCAGCAGCTTGGGCGGGACTAGCGGCCCAGTCGAGCAGTACTTC. Its translation is CASSLGGTSGPVEQYF.

In this sample, this clonotype turned up a few times. This chain joins TRBV20-1 and TRBJ2-3, with D possibly matching TRBD2 (6 bases). The length of the CDR3 is 12 residues. V lost 6 bases and J lost 6, with 13 bases in between. The germline V gene has CDR1 DFQATT and CDR2 SNEGSKA (reference sequence). The CDR3 nucleotides read TGCAGTGCGGGGGGAGTCTCGGATACGCAGTATTTT. Translation: CSAGGVSDTQYF.

This clonotype was seen many times. The gene calls are TRBV7-2 and TRBJ2-1, with 7 bases identical to TRBD2. Losses at the gene ends were 4 bases for V and 5 bases for J; bases not matched to a gene: 8. Germline CDR1 and CDR2: SGHTA and FQGNSA. The CDR3 covers 15 residues. The CDR3 reads CASSSLRGENNEQFF. For the CDR3, the DNA is TGTGCCAGCAGCTCCCTCCGGGGGGAAAACAATGAGCAGTTCTTC. The full variable domain, with the rest looked up from reference TRBV7-2 and TRBJ2-1, is GAGVSQSPSNKVTEKGKDVELRCDPISGHTALYWYRQSLGQGLEFLIYFQGNSAPDKSGLPSDRFSAERTGGSVSTLTIQRTQQEDSAVYLCASSSLRGENNEQFFGPGTRLTVL.

The genes are TRBV11-2 and TRBJ2-7; D gene uncertain. V was shortened by 5 bases and J by 1 base, with 12 bases between the two germline ends. Germline V gene sequence: CDR1 SGHAT, CDR2 FQNNGV. This CDR3 is built from 14 residues. The CDR3 spells CASSPKPSSYEQYF. CDR3 DNA: TGTGCCAGCAGCCCCAAACCTTCGTCCTACGAGCAGTACTTC.

CDR3 protein: CASSLRAAGYEQYF. CDR3 nucleotide sequence: TGTGCCAGCAGCTTACGAGCGGCGGGCTACGAGCAGTACTTC. This chain links TRBV7-6 with TRBJ2-7; TRBD2 might be the D (5 bases). The CDR3 is 14 amino acids. Germline V gene sequence: CDR1 SGHVS, CDR2 FNYEAQ. Trimming removed 2 bases from V and 3 bases from J, with 11 bases in between.

This clonotype was counted at least ten times. The V and J genes are TRBV28 and TRBJ1-2; D call uncertain. V gave up 2 bases and J gave up 4 bases, with 11 bases separating them. CDR1 and CDR2 (germline): MDHEN, SYDVKM. The CDR3 runs to 14 residues. The CDR3 nucleotides read TGTGCCAGCAGTTTAGGGCAGGCCGGCTATGGCTACACCTTC. It translates to CASSLGQAGYGYTF.

This clonotype was recorded at least ten times. The rearrangement uses TRBV7-2 and TRBJ2-7, with 10 bases lining up with TRBD2. The V segment lost 1 base and the J segment 5 bases; nucleotides outside the gene matches: 2. Germline CDR1 reads SGHTA; CDR2 reads FQGNSA. This CDR3 has 14 residues. DNA for the CDR3: TGTGCCAGCAGCTTAGTAGGGACTAGCGACGAGCAGTACTTC. This translates into CASSLVGTSDEQYF.

This clonotype was observed a few times. The chain links TRBV4-3 to TRBJ1-2, with D maybe TRBD1 (5 bases). The germline gives CDR1 LGHNA, CDR2 YSLEER. Deletions cut 0 bases from V and 6 bases from J, with 14 bases between. This CDR3 is 15 amino acids long. The CDR3 reads CASSQDLGRVNGYTF. The CDR3, as DNA: TGCGCCAGCAGCCAAGATTTAGGCAGGGTGAATGGCTACACCTTC.

The gene calls are TRBV7-6 and TRBJ2-5; the D call may be TRBD1 or TRBD2 (5 bases each). CDR1 is SGHVS, CDR2 FNYEAQ, per germline. The ends were cut back, 5 bases at V and 0 bases at J, with 13 bases in the middle. The CDR3 loop spans 15 amino acids. CDR3 nucleotide sequence: TGTGCCAGCAGCCCACCGGGACGAGACCAAGAGACCCAGTACTTC. Its translation: CASSPPGRDQETQYF.

Concerning this clonotype: A much larger clone is a single base away; this may be a read error. This chain links TRBV7-6 with TRBJ2-5; D is possibly TRBD2 (5 bases). The CDR3 runs to 13 residues. CDR1 and CDR2 (germline): SGHVS, FNYEAQ. The CDR3 reads CASSLVWGEAQYF. CDR3 nucleotide sequence: TGTGCCAGCAGCTTAGTATGGGGAGAGGCCCAGTACTTC.

This chain connects TRBV6-2 or TRBV6-3 to TRBJ1-1; 7 bases align to TRBD1. The V segment lost 2 bases and the J segment 6 bases; nucleotides outside the gene matches: 9. The CDR3 consists of 15 residues. Per the germline V gene, CDR1 is MNHEY and CDR2 is SVGEGT. The CDR3 region has the DNA TGTGCCAGCAGTTACGGGACAGTTGAGGAAGCTGAAGCTTTCTTT. It yields the protein CASSYGTVEEAEAFF.

This clonotype showed up just a few times. The chain is built from TRBV18 and TRBJ1-5, with D unresolved. The CDR3 has 13 amino acids. Germline CDR1 KGHSH, CDR2 LQKENI. The V end was cut by 3 bases, the J end by 4 bases, with 7 bases between. The CDR3 reads CASSPDPNQPQHF. DNA for the CDR3: TGTGCCAGCTCACCCGACCCGAATCAGCCCCAGCATTTT.

This clonotype was seen repeatedly, ten times or more. This sequence joins TRBV7-8 and TRBJ1-2; the D is unclear. V lost 1 base to trimming and J lost 0 bases, with 9 bases between them. The CDR3 extends over 15 amino acids. Germline-derived CDR1 and CDR2 are SGHVS and FQNEAQ. For the CDR3, the DNA is TGTGCCAGCAGCTTAGGTGATAGAACTAACTATGGCTACACCTTC. This encodes CASSLGDRTNYGYTF.

This clonotype was recorded at least ten times. The chain combines TRBV25-1 with TRBJ1-6; D remains unclear. The V gene lost 4 bases and the J gene lost 14 bases, with 15 bases spanning the gap. Germline V CDR1 and CDR2: MGHDK, SYGVNS. The CDR3 is 13 amino acids. CDR3 coding DNA: TGTGCCAGCAGTGTTCTTGCAGGAGAGACCCTCCACTTT. Its protein is CASSVLAGETLHF.

This clonotype came up once. With a much larger clone just one base away, this may be a read error. The chain links TRBV5-1 to TRBJ2-7, with 7 nucleotides matching TRBD1. V lost 0 bases and J lost 1; bases outside the gene matches: 1. The CDR3 spans 14 residues. Looked up from germline, CDR1 is SGHRS and CDR2 is YFSETQ. The CDR3 loop reads CASSLVDRSYEQYF. The CDR3 nucleotides are TGCGCCAGCAGCTTGGTGGACAGGTCCTACGAGCAGTACTTC.

This clonotype was observed a handful of times. The gene calls are TRBV19 and TRBJ2-3; D is undetermined. The CDR3 contains 15 residues. Germline-derived CDR1 and CDR2 are LNHDA and SQIVND (reference sequence). Trimming pared 3 bases from V and 4 bases from J, leaving 14 bases between. The DNA of the CDR3 is TGTGCCAGTAGTATCCAGATAAGTGGGGCAGATACGCAGTATTTT. Protein product: CASSIQISGADTQYF.

This clonotype has at least ten counts. The chain carries TRBV5-1 and TRBJ2-5; 10 nucleotides align to TRBD1. V dropped 3 bases and J dropped 2; count of bases not matched to a gene: 7. Germline V gene lookup returns CDR1 SGHRS and CDR2 YFSETQ. The CDR3 loop spans 16 amino acids. The CDR3 protein is CASSWRQGARQETQYF. The CDR3, as DNA: TGCGCCAGCAGCTGGAGACAGGGGGCAAGGCAAGAGACCCAGTACTTC.